Following are 27 T cell receptor beta chains from one sample sequenced in a study of response to subunit inactivated influenza vaccine. TCRdb re-called the RT-PCR reads through MiXCR, storing one row per CDR3 protein. Among some 600,000 distinct CDR3 sequences listed, around 15% were seen once. The starting material was PBMCs from blood, obtained roughly 2 weeks before vaccination. Receptors were obtained from a man aged 45 to 65 who received an inactivated influenza vaccine.

This clonotype was counted between two and nine times. The CDR3 region has the DNA TGCGCCGCTAGCGGGGGGGCGTACAATGAGCAGTTCTTC. Encoded protein: CAASGGAYNEQFF. The gene calls are TRBV10-2 and TRBJ2-1; 12 nucleotides match TRBD2. Losses at the gene ends were 11 bases for V and 4 bases for J; bases not matched to a gene: 3. Germline CDR1 WSHSY, CDR2 SAAADI. The CDR3 runs 13 residues.

This chain joins TRBV2 and TRBJ1-6; 7 bases are a match to TRBD1. V was pared by 4 bases and J by 3 bases, with 3 bases of the junction left unmatched. From germline, CDR1 is SNHLY and CDR2 FYNNEI. CDR3 length: 15 amino acids. The CDR3 coding sequence is TGTGCCAGCAGTGTGGGGGACAGCTATAATTCACCCCTCCACTTT. Residues: CASSVGDSYNSPLHF.

The rearrangement uses TRBV28 and TRBJ1-2; D uncertain. Germline V gene lookup returns CDR1 MDHEN and CDR2 SYDVKM. This CDR3 has 11 residues. The CDR3 reads CVVGWNYGYTF. The CDR3 coding sequence is TGTGTTGTGGGTTGGAACTATGGCTACACCTTC.

This clonotype showed up just a few times. V gene TRBV29-1 combines with J gene TRBJ1-1, with TRBD1 as a possible D gene (6 bases). The germline CDR1 and CDR2 sequences are SQVTM and ANQGSEA. Trimming took 4 bases from V and 6 from J, leaving 6 bases between them. The CDR3 consists of 10 residues. This chain's CDR3 is CSVGGPEAFF. The CDR3 DNA is TGCAGCGTTGGGGGGCCTGAAGCTTTCTTT.

This clonotype was seen more than once but under ten times. The chain links TRBV15 to TRBJ2-2; the D is unclear. Deletions cut 0 bases from V and 1 base from J, with 6 bases between. CDR1 is LNHNV, CDR2 YYDKDF, per germline (reference sequence). The CDR3 covers 15 residues. The CDR3 loop is CATSRDVVNTGELFF. In nucleotides, the CDR3 is TGTGCCACCAGCAGAGATGTTGTGAACACCGGGGAGCTGTTTTTT.

This clonotype was found many times. This chain connects TRBV7-2 to TRBJ2-7, with TRBD1 matching 11 bases. CDR3 length: 15 amino acids. The J segment lost 6 bases and the V segment lost 6 bases, leaving 10 bases of the junction unmatched. Germline CDR1 SGHTA, CDR2 FQGNSA. CDR3 sequence: CASSRIGQGAFEQYF. As DNA, the CDR3 is TGTGCCAGCAGTCGTATCGGACAGGGGGCCTTCGAGCAGTACTTC.

This clonotype turned up a few times. The genes are TRBV5-1 and TRBJ2-5, with a tentative D call TRBD1 (5 bases). The germline gives CDR1 SGHRS, CDR2 YFSETQ. The CDR3 extends over 16 amino acids. Trimming shortened V by 2 bases and J by 0 bases, and 14 bases separated the two germline ends. The CDR3 is CASSLSPGQNQETQYF. Here the CDR3 DNA reads TGCGCCAGCAGCTTATCTCCCGGACAAAACCAAGAGACCCAGTACTTC.

A few counts support this clonotype. The CDR3 sequence is CASRGQGARYEQFF. In nucleotides, the CDR3 is TGTGCCAGCAGGGGACAGGGGGCGAGGTATGAGCAGTTCTTC. The chain carries TRBV28 and TRBJ2-1, with 12 nucleotides matching TRBD1. CDR1 and CDR2 (germline): MDHEN, SYDVKM. The CDR3 consists of 14 residues. The J segment lost 8 bases and the V segment lost 6 bases, leaving 5 bases of the junction unmatched.

This clonotype was recorded many times. The chain uses TRBV29-1 and TRBJ1-2, with D uncertain. Germline CDR1 SQVTM, CDR2 ANQGSEA. V shed 4 bases and J shed 1 base, with 7 bases lying between them. The CDR3 has 12 amino acids. The CDR3 loop reads CSVALFNYGYTF. The CDR3 coding sequence is TGCAGCGTTGCGTTATTTAACTATGGCTACACCTTC.

The gene calls are TRBV2 and TRBJ1-6; 7 positions agree with TRBD1. Germline assignment: CDR1 SNHLY and CDR2 FYNNEI. The CDR3 is 14 residues long. J was trimmed by 10 bases and V by 5 bases; bases with no gene match: 8. Here the CDR3 DNA reads TGTGCCAGCAGTACCGGGACAGAGACGTCACCCCTCCACTTT. Its translation is CASSTGTETSPLHF.

The chain combines TRBV5-6 with TRBJ2-3; possibly TRBD2 for D (7 bases). The CDR3 extends over 17 amino acids. CDR1 SGHDT and CDR2 YYEEEE come from the germline V gene. With 1 base removed from V and 0 bases from J, the gap between germline ends came to 15 bases. CDR3 in DNA: TGTGCCAGCAGCTTGTTGCGGGGGCTTTCAAGCACAGATACGCAGTATTTT. This codes for CASSLLRGLSSTDTQYF. The full variable domain, in which reference TRBV5-6 and TRBJ2-3 provide the parts outside the CDR3, is DAGVTQSPTHLIKTRGQQVTLRCSPKSGHDTVSWYQQALGQGPQFIFQYYEEEERQRGNFPDRFSGHQFPNYSSELNVNALLLGDSALYLCASSLLRGLSSTDTQYFGPGTRLTVL.

This clonotype was observed many times. The chain uses TRBV7-8 and TRBJ2-5, with 9 bases matching TRBD1. Germline loops: CDR1 SGHVS, CDR2 FQNEAQ. V lost 5 bases, J lost 5 bases, and 9 bases stayed unmatched. CDR3 size: 15 residues. The DNA for the CDR3 is TGTGCCAGCAGCACCCGGACAGGGGAGGCCGAGACCCAGTACTTC. This gives the protein CASSTRTGEAETQYF. The entire variable domain, with the rest obtained from reference TRBV7-8 and TRBJ2-5, is as follows: GAGVSQSPRYKVAKRGQDVALRCDPISGHVSLFWYQQALGQGPEFLTYFQNEAQLDKSGLPSDRFFAERPEGSVSTLKIQRTQQEDSAVYLCASSTRTGEAETQYFGPGTRLLVL.

In its sample, this clonotype was seen many times. The genes are TRBV15 and TRBJ2-2, with D possibly matching TRBD1 (6 bases). Trimming stripped 1 base from V and 4 bases from J, with 10 bases between. Germline V gene data show CDR1 as LNHNV and CDR2 as YYDKDF (reference sequence). The length of the CDR3 is 15 residues. DNA of the CDR3: TGTGCCACCAGCAGAGGGGAACAGGGCACCGGGGAGCTGTTTTTT. Protein sequence: CATSRGEQGTGELFF.

This clonotype was seen many times. The rearrangement uses TRBV5-1 and TRBJ2-2; D possibly uses TRBD1 or TRBD2 (5 bases each). V was pared by 3 bases and J by 1 base, with 10 bases between. Germline V gives CDR1 SGHRS, CDR2 YFSETQ. The CDR3 spans 15 residues. The DNA of the CDR3 is TGCGCCAGCAGCTCCTCGGGGCAGAACACCGGGGAGCTGTTTTTT. Its protein product is CASSSSGQNTGELFF.

A word on this clonotype: Germline and junction disagree at one end, which may indicate a read error. The chain uses TRBV5-1 and TRBJ1-2; tentatively, D is TRBD1 (5 bases). Germline CDR1 and CDR2: SGHRS and YFSETQ. This CDR3 comprises 13 residues. The chain's CDR3 is CASSWDGNCGYTF. In nucleotides, the CDR3 is TGCGCCAGCAGCTGGGACGGGAACTGTGGCTACACCTTC.

This clonotype has at least ten counts. This rearrangement joins TRBV20-1 to TRBJ2-2, with D maybe TRBD1 (6 bases). The germline V gene encodes CDR1 DFQATT and CDR2 SNEGSKA (reference sequence). This CDR3 region has 14 residues. V was clipped by 5 bases and J by 4 bases, with 14 bases between them. The CDR3, as DNA: TGCAGTGCTCCATCGGGACATACCACCGGGGAGCTGTTTTTT. Translation: CSAPSGHTTGELFF.

This clonotype was seen only a few times. This chain links TRBV28 with TRBJ2-5, with 9 bases identical to TRBD2. The length of the CDR3 is 16 residues. Trimming removed 5 bases from V and 5 bases from J; junction bases left unmatched: 12. Germline-derived CDR1 and CDR2 are MDHEN and SYDVKM. The DNA of the CDR3 is TGTGCCAGCAGTCCTGTGACTAGCGGAGGGTGGGAGACCCAGTACTTC. It encodes CASSPVTSGGWETQYF.

This clonotype has a count of ten or more. The genes are TRBV5-4 and TRBJ2-3, with 7 bases that match TRBD2. Germline V gene lookup returns CDR1 SGHNT and CDR2 YYREEE (reference sequence). Trimming removed 5 bases from V and 0 bases from J; junction bases left unmatched: 18. The CDR3 is made up of 19 amino acids. The CDR3 protein is CASRLNGAGLSSSTDTQYF. CDR3 in DNA: TGTGCCAGCAGATTAAACGGAGCGGGGCTATCATCTAGCACAGATACGCAGTATTTT.

This clonotype has just a few counts. The V call is TRBV4-1, the J call TRBJ1-1; D unresolved. V was pared by 1 base and J by 0 bases, with 15 bases between. Per germline, CDR1 MGHRA and CDR2 YSYEKL. The CDR3 is 17 residues long. The DNA of the CDR3 is TGCGCCAGCAGCCAAGGGCTGGCGACGGGGATGAACACTGAAGCTTTCTTT. This translates into CASSQGLATGMNTEAFF.

A few counts support this clonotype. The CDR3 region has the DNA TGCAGCGCTGGACAGAGGATGGGATACGAGCAGTACTTC. Encoded protein: CSAGQRMGYEQYF. The chain uses TRBV29-1 and TRBJ2-7; D perhaps matches TRBD1 (6 bases). The CDR3 is 13 amino acids. Trimming took off 7 bases at V and 4 bases at J, with 17 bases between the two ends. Per germline, CDR1 SQVTM and CDR2 ANQGSEA.

Many counts were recorded for this clonotype. The rearrangement joins TRBV2 to TRBJ2-5; 8 positions agree with TRBD2. CDR1 is SNHLY and CDR2 is FYNNEI in the germline V gene. This CDR3 is 16 amino acids long. The junction had 8 bases not matched to a gene; V was cut back by 4 bases and J by 1 base. The CDR3 sequence: CASSGTSGLTQETQYF. As DNA, the CDR3 is TGTGCCAGCAGTGGTACTAGCGGACTAACCCAAGAGACCCAGTACTTC.

This clonotype came up a few times. The chain is built from TRBV10-3 and TRBJ2-1, with TRBD2 matching 8 bases. J gave up 8 bases and V 0 bases, and 9 bases lay outside the gene matches. Germline-derived CDR1 and CDR2 are ENHRY and SYGVKD. There are 16 residues in the CDR3. This chain's CDR3 is CAISESFGGGPDEQFF. DNA of the CDR3: TGTGCCATCAGTGAGTCTTTTGGCGGGGGGCCGGATGAGCAGTTCTTC.

This clonotype was found a few times. The chain carries TRBV7-9 and TRBJ1-2; D may be TRBD1 (5 bases). Deletions cut 5 bases from V and 8 bases from J, with 15 bases between. CDR1 is SEHNR and CDR2 is FQNEAQ in the germline V gene (reference sequence). The CDR3 has 13 residues. The CDR3 region is CASSLDNRRGYTF. The CDR3 bases are TGTGCCAGCAGCCTGGACAACCGGAGGGGCTACACCTTC.

This clonotype was recorded a few times. The rearrangement uses TRBV7-9 and TRBJ2-3; maybe TRBD2 (5 bases). In germline, CDR1 is SEHNR, CDR2 FQNEAQ (reference sequence). This CDR3 comprises 15 residues. The V gene lost 5 bases and the J gene lost 3 bases, with 15 bases spanning the gap. CDR3: CASSAGVGMTDTQYF. The CDR3 coding sequence is TGTGCCAGCAGCGCCGGGGTAGGCATGACAGATACGCAGTATTTT.

CDR3 DNA sequence: TGTGCCAGCAGTTTATCAAATTACAATGAGCAGTTCTTC. This gives the protein CASSLSNYNEQFF. V gene TRBV27 combines with J gene TRBJ2-1, with D unresolved. V shed 0 bases and J shed 4 bases, with 4 bases lying between them. The CDR3 has 13 amino acids. The germline V gene encodes CDR1 MNHEY and CDR2 SMNVEV (reference sequence).

This clonotype came up a few times. This chain uses TRBV5-8 with TRBJ2-1, with 7 bases fitting TRBD1. Trimming cost V 3 bases and J 0 bases; bases outside gene matches: 9. Germline V gene sequence: CDR1 SGHTS, CDR2 YDEGEE. This CDR3 is 17 amino acids long. CDR3 loop: CASSSTSGTDSYNEQFF. The DNA for the CDR3 is TGTGCCAGCAGCTCTACTTCCGGGACAGACTCCTACAATGAGCAGTTCTTC.

J is TRBJ1-5 and V is TRBV5-6; D may be TRBD1 (6 bases). The ends were cut back, 5 bases at V and 6 bases at J, with 12 bases in the middle. CDR3 size: 13 residues. Germline CDR1 and CDR2: SGHDT and YYEEEE. CDR3 bases: TGTGCCAGCAGACCTACAGGGACTCAGCCCCAGCATTTT. Residues: CASRPTGTQPQHF.